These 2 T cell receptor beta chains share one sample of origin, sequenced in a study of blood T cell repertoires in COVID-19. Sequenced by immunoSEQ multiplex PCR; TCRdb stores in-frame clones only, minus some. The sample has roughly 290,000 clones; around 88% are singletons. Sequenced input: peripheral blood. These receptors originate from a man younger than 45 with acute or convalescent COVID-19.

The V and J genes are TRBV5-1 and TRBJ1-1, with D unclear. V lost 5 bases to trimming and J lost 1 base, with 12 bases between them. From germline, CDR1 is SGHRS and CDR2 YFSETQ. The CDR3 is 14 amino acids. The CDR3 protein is CASRDFTGNTEAFF. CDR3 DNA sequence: TGCGCCAGCAGAGATTTTACGGGGAACACTGAAGCTTTCTTT. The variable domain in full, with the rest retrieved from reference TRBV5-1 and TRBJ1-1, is KAGVTQTPRYLIKTRGQQVTLSCSPISGHRSVSWYQQTPGQGLQFLFEYFSETQRNKGNFPGRFSGRQFSNSRSEMNVSTLELGDSALYLCASRDFTGNTEAFFGQGTRLTVV.

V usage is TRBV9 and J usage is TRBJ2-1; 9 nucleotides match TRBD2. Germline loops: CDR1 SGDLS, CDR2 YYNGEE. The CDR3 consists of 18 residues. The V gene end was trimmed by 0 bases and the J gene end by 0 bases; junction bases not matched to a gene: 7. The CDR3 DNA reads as TGTGCCAGCAGCGTAGGTCCGCTAGCGGGAAACTCCTACAATGAGCAGTTCTTC. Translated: CASSVGPLAGNSYNEQFF. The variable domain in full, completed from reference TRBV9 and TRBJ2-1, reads DSGVTQTPKHLITATGQRVTLRCSPRSGDLSVYWYQQSLDQGLQFLIQYYNGEERAKGNILERFSAQQFPDLHSELNLSSLELGDSALYFCASSVGPLAGNSYNEQFFGPGTRLTVL.